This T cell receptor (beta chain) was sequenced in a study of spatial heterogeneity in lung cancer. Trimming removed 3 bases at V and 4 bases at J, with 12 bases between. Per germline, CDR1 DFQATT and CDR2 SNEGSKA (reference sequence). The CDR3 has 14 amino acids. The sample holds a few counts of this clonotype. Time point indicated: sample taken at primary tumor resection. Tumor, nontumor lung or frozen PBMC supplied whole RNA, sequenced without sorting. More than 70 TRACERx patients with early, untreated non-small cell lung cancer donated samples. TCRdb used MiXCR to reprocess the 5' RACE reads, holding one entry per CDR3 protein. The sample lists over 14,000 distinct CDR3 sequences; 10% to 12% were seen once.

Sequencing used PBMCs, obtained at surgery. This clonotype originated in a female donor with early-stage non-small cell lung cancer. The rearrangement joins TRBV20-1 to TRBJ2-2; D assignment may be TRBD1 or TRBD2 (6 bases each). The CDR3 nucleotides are TGCAGTGCTAGTGAGGGGGGCGGCACCGGGGAGCTGTTTTTT. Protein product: CSASEGGGTGELFF.